These 14 T cell receptor beta chains were sequenced from one sample in a study of human T cells and chemical hapten exposure. TCRdb re-derived calls from the RACE reads in MiXCR, one entry per CDR3 protein. The repertoire holds around 60,000 distinct CDR3 sequences, with about 6.7% as singletons. Time point defined: pre-sensitization, week 0. Documented treatment: therapeutic diphenylcyclopropenone sensitization with weekly scalp DPC. The sequences come from whole blood, collected in connection with sensitization to the hapten diphenylcyclopropenone (DPC). The receptors were gathered from a woman younger than 45 with alopecia areata. Some clones in this sample may be carry-over from other donors' samples.

This clonotype was recorded at least ten times. The chain combines TRBV15 with TRBJ1-6; no reliable D call. From germline, CDR1 is LNHNV and CDR2 YYDKDF (reference sequence). Trimming removed 5 bases at V and 9 bases at J, with 17 bases between. The CDR3 is 15 residues long. CDR3 bases: TGTGCCACCAGCTCAGTCAGTGGAAGTAGTTCACCCCTCCACTTT. Its protein product is CATSSVSGSSSPLHF.

This clonotype was detected ten times or more. The chain is built from TRBV5-6 and TRBJ2-1, with 7 positions matching TRBD2. The CDR3 totals 16 residues. The germline CDR1 and CDR2 sequences are SGHDT and YYEEEE. Losses at the gene ends were 0 bases for V and 5 bases for J; bases not matched to a gene: 8. Here the CDR3 DNA reads TGTGCCAGCAGCTTGGGCATGGGCGCGGGGGACAATGAGCAGTTCTTC. Translating it yields CASSLGMGAGDNEQFF.

This rearrangement joins TRBV5-1 to TRBJ2-2, with D possibly TRBD2 on 6 matching bases. This CDR3 spans 14 amino acids. CDR1 is SGHRS, CDR2 YFSETQ, per germline. The germline V and J ends were trimmed by 0 bases and 5 bases, with 8 bases remaining between them. DNA of the CDR3: TGCGCCAGCAGCTTGGTGGGAGGAACCGGGGAGCTGTTTTTT. Its translation is CASSLVGGTGELFF.

This clonotype was seen at least ten times. The chain couples TRBV5-4 to TRBJ1-6; 8 bases fit TRBD1. CDR3 size: 16 residues. Germline V gene lookup returns CDR1 SGHNT and CDR2 YYREEE (reference sequence). Trimming at V came to 3 bases and at J to 4 bases, leaving 6 bases not matched to a gene. CDR3 region: CASSSGGQGYNSPLHF. In DNA, the CDR3 is TGTGCCAGCAGCTCCGGCGGACAGGGATATAATTCACCCCTCCACTTT.

As for this clonotype: A read error may be the cause here, since a much bigger clone is one base away. The chain joins TRBV18 to TRBJ2-3, with D perhaps matching TRBD1 or TRBD2 (5 bases each). Germline V CDR1 and CDR2: KGHSH, LQKENI. CDR3 length: 16 residues. Trimming removed 1 base from V and 1 base from J, with 12 bases in between. CDR3 bases: TGTGCCAGCTCACCACTGGCTAGCAGGGGCACAGATACGCAGTATTTT. It codes for CASSPLASRGTDTQYF.

This clonotype was observed many times. The V call is TRBV20-1, the J call TRBJ2-3; no clear D. The CDR3 runs to 15 residues. Between the trimmed V and J ends, which lost 1 base and 0 bases, there was a span of 11 bases. Germline CDR1 DFQATT, CDR2 SNEGSKA (reference sequence). Here the CDR3 DNA reads TGCAGTGCTAGAGTTGCAGGCTTAAGCACAGATACGCAGTATTTT. Protein product: CSARVAGLSTDTQYF.

This clonotype was detected only a few times. The rearrangement links TRBV20-1 to TRBJ1-1, with 10 positions matching TRBD1. CDR3 size: 13 residues. Germline V gene data show CDR1 as DFQATT and CDR2 as SNEGSKA (reference sequence). After removal of 5 bases from V and 1 base from J, the junction contained 1 base not matched to a gene. The CDR3 region has the DNA TGCAGTGCTGGGGACAGGGGGAACACTGAAGCTTTCTTT. As protein: CSAGDRGNTEAFF.

This clonotype was seen many times. The V gene is TRBV6-5, the J gene TRBJ2-7; 9 nucleotides align to TRBD1. This CDR3 has 13 amino acids. Trimming took 5 bases from V and 5 from J; bases not matched to a gene: 4. Germline assignment: CDR1 MNHEY and CDR2 SVGAGI. For the CDR3, the DNA is TGTGCCAGCAGTCGACAGGGGGTCCACGAGCAGTACTTC. The encoded protein is CASSRQGVHEQYF.

The sample holds a few counts of this clonotype. This rearrangement joins TRBV16 to TRBJ1-6; 9 bases map to TRBD1. This CDR3 region has 17 residues. Per germline, CDR1 KGHSY and CDR2 FQNENV. The V segment lost 2 bases and the J segment 6 bases; nucleotides outside the gene matches: 8. This CDR3 reads CASSQPIGTGSNSPLHF. For the CDR3, the DNA is TGTGCCAGCAGCCAACCAATCGGGACAGGGAGTAATTCACCCCTCCACTTT. The whole variable domain, filled in from reference TRBV16 and TRBJ1-6, reads GEEVAQTPKHLVRGEGQKAKLYCAPIKGHSYVFWYQQVLKNEFKFLISFQNENVFDETGMPKERFSAKCLPNSPCSLEIQATKLEDSAVYFCASSQPIGTGSNSPLHFGNGTRLTVT.

This rearrangement joins TRBV5-4 to TRBJ2-7; 10 nucleotides line up with TRBD1. V trimming: 8 bases; J trimming: 6 bases; junction bases outside the gene matches: 11. The CDR3 covers 14 residues. The germline V gene has CDR1 SGHNT and CDR2 YYREEE (reference sequence). CDR3 sequence reads: CARSHRDRGSEQYF. DNA of the CDR3: TGTGCCAGGAGCCACCGGGACAGGGGTAGCGAGCAGTACTTC.

In this sample, this clonotype turned up many times. The chain has TRBV2 and TRBJ2-3, with 8 bases lining up with TRBD2. Per germline, CDR1 SNHLY and CDR2 FYNNEI. The V and J ends lost 2 bases and 4 bases, in that order; junction bases with no gene match: 8. CDR3 length equals 16 residues. The CDR3 coding sequence is TGTGCCAGCAGTGAATGGATGCGGGGGGCCGCAGATACGCAGTATTTT. It is translated as CASSEWMRGAADTQYF.

The chain uses TRBV2 and TRBJ2-2; weak D call: TRBD1 (6 bases). V lost 3 bases to trimming and J lost 6 bases, with 17 bases between them. CDR3 length: 16 residues. The germline V gene encodes CDR1 SNHLY and CDR2 FYNNEI. CDR3 bases: TGTGCCAGCAGTGATCCGGGACATACTCGACCCGGGGAGCTGTTTTTT. As protein: CASSDPGHTRPGELFF. Using reference TRBV2 and TRBJ2-2 for the parts outside the CDR3, the full variable domain is EPEVTQTPSHQVTQMGQEVILRCVPISNHLYFYWYRQILGQKVEFLVSFYNNEISEKSEIFDDQFSVERPDGSNFTLKIRSTKLEDSAMYFCASSDPGHTRPGELFFGEGSRLTVL.

V is TRBV19 and J is TRBJ1-5, with a possible D match to TRBD1 (5 bases). The germline V gene has CDR1 LNHDA and CDR2 SQIVND (reference sequence). Trimming took off 9 bases at V and 1 base at J, with 7 bases between the two ends. The CDR3 spans 12 residues. The CDR3 DNA reads TGTGCCAGCAGGGTCAGCAATCAGCCCCAGCATTTT. Amino acid sequence: CASRVSNQPQHF.

This clonotype was seen repeatedly, ten times or more. The J gene is TRBJ2-3, the V gene TRBV2; TRBD2 matches at 10 bases. The V gene end was trimmed by 3 bases and the J gene end by 5 bases; junction bases not matched to a gene: 8. The CDR3 is 16 residues long. Germline CDR1 and CDR2: SNHLY and FYNNEI. The CDR3 nucleotides read TGTGCCAGCAGTGAGTGGACTAGCGGAGGGCGAGATACGCAGTATTTT. Amino acids: CASSEWTSGGRDTQYF.